The clone carrying this TCR beta chain was observed a handful of times. The data were obtained in a study of T-cell reconstitution after alpha-beta-depleted transplantation in children. The length of the CDR3 is 15 residues. Per the germline V gene, CDR1 is MNHEY and CDR2 is SMNVEV (reference sequence). The V and J ends lost 0 bases and 3 bases respectively, with 12 bases between them. It was with unique molecular identifiers that the TCRbeta library was prepared. Each CDR3 protein is one row after TCRdb ran MiXCR on the PCR reads. The sample has under 400,000 distinct CDR3 sequences, approximately 23% seen once.

The TCR comes from a male patient between 10 and 17 years old who had a stem cell transplant for acute lymphoblastic leukemia, so the T cells may come from the graft donor. This chain joins TRBV27 and TRBJ2-7; D may match TRBD1 or TRBD2 (6 bases each). The sequences come from PBMCs, mostly from graft donor cells, collected 180 days after TCRalphabeta/CD19-depleted stem cell transplant. CDR3 sequence reads: CASSLSGGFGYEQYF. Here the CDR3 DNA reads TGTGCCAGCAGTTTATCAGGGGGGTTCGGCTACGAGCAGTACTTC.